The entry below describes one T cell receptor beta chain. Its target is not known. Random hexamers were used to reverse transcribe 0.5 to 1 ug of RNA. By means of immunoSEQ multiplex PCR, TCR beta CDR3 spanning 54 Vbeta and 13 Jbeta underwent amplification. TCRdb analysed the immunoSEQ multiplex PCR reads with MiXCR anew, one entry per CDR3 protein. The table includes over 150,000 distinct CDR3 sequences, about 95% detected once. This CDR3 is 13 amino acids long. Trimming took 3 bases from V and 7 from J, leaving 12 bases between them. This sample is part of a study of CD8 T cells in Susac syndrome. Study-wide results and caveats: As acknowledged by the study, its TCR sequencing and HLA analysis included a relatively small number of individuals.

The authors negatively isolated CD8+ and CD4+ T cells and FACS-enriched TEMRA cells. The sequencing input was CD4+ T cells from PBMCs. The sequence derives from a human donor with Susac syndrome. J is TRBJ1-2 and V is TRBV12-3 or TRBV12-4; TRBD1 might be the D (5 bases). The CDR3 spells CASSFEGNGGYTF. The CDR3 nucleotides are TGTGCCAGCAGTTTTGAGGGGAACGGTGGCTACACCTTC.